These T cell receptor beta chains were read from a single sample in a study of radiotherapy plus CTLA-4 blockade in lung cancer. Clones were sequenced by immunoSEQ multiplex PCR, and TCRdb holds only the in-frame ones, with some missing. The sample includes some 94,000 clones, approximately 80% seen only once; the top ten take about 23%. The sample consisted of peripheral blood, taken from a patient treated with radiotherapy plus ipilimumab. The receptors come from a human donor with non-small cell lung cancer that progressed on radiotherapy plus ipilimumab. CDR3s include the opening cysteine and the closing phenylalanine or tryptophan. The D gene is left open where the match is weak. The size field is filled for only some rows; it gives once, few, many or a size class.

J: TRBJ1-2
D: TRBD1
size: .
V: TRBV7-8
length: 13
DNA: TGTGCCAGCAGCTCGACAGGGAACTATGGCTACACCTTC
CDR3: CASSSTGNYGYTF

J: TRBJ2-2
D: TRBD2
size: .
V: TRBV2
length: 16
DNA: TGTGCCAGCAGCGCCGGGGGTAGCGGGTCCACCGGGGAGCTGTTTTTT
CDR3: CASSAGGSGSTGELFF

J: TRBJ2-3
D: TRBD2
size: .
V: TRBV5-1
length: 17
DNA: TGCGCCAGCAGCCCTACTAGCGGGGGAATTAGCACAGATACGCAGTATTTT
CDR3: CASSPTSGGISTDTQYF

J: TRBJ2-7
D: .
size: .
V: TRBV7-2
length: 16
DNA: TGTGCCAGCAGCTTAAAGGGGACCGGGCCCCCGTACGAGCAGTACTTC
CDR3: CASSLKGTGPPYEQYF

J: TRBJ1-5
D: .
size: .
V: TRBV2
length: 15
DNA: TGTGCCAGCAGAGACACAGGGTACGGCAATCAGCCCCAGCATTTT
CDR3: CASRDTGYGNQPQHF

J: TRBJ1-1
D: TRBD1
size: .
V: TRBV6-5
length: 15
DNA: TGTGCCAGCAGTTACGCCGGACAGGAGGGAACTGAAGCTTTCTTT
CDR3: CASSYAGQEGTEAFF

J: TRBJ2-1
D: TRBD2
size: once
V: TRBV4-1
length: 16
DNA: TGCGCCAGCAGCCAAGAGACTAGCGGGGCCTACAATGAGCAGTTCTTC
CDR3: CASSQETSGAYNEQFF

J: TRBJ2-2
D: TRBD1
size: .
V: TRBV7-3
length: 17
DNA: TGTGCCAGCAGCAAACCCGGGACAGGGGCGAACACCGGGGAGCTGTTTTTT
CDR3: CASSKPGTGANTGELFF

J: TRBJ2-7
D: .
size: .
V: TRBV28
length: 12
DNA: TGTGCCAGCAGTCCGAACAGGGACGAGCAGTACTTC
CDR3: CASSPNRDEQYF

J: TRBJ2-7
D: .
size: once
V: TRBV11-3
length: 13
DNA: TGTGCCAGCACCGGGACACCCCAGAGACATTCACACTTC
CDR3: CASTGTPQRHSHF

J: TRBJ2-1
D: TRBD1
size: .
V: TRBV2
length: 14
DNA: TGTGCCAGCACCCAACACGGAGTAGGGGGCGAGCAGTTCTTC
CDR3: CASTQHGVGGEQFF

J: TRBJ2-7
D: .
size: .
V: TRBV29-1
length: 11
DNA: TGCAGCACCTCGTTGGGCTACGAGCAGTACTTC
CDR3: CSTSLGYEQYF

J: TRBJ1-1
D: .
size: few
V: TRBV6-1
length: 12
DNA: TGTGCCAGCAGTGGTTATTTCACTGAAGCTTTCTTT
CDR3: CASSGYFTEAFF

J: TRBJ2-1
D: TRBD2
size: .
V: TRBV5-1
length: 17
DNA: TGCGCCAGCAGCCCCCTGGGACTAGCGGGAGTCTGGAATGAGCAGTTCTTC
CDR3: CASSPLGLAGVWNEQFF

J: TRBJ2-5
D: .
size: .
V: TRBV9
length: 13
DNA: TGTGCCAGCAGCGTAGCGACCCAAGAGACCCAGTACTTC
CDR3: CASSVATQETQYF

J: TRBJ2-1
D: TRBD2
size: .
V: TRBV5-1
length: 14
DNA: TGCGCCAGCAGAGCGGGAGGGCCTAACAATGAGCAGTTCTTC
CDR3: CASRAGGPNNEQFF

J: TRBJ2-7
D: .
size: .
V: TRBV7-9
length: 13
DNA: TGTGCCAGCAGCTTAGCGGGGAACGCGAAGCAGTACTTC
CDR3: CASSLAGNAKQYF

J: TRBJ1-2
D: .
size: .
V: TRBV7-9
length: 12
DNA: TGTGCCAGCAGCTTAGCCGGCTATGGCTACACCTTC
CDR3: CASSLAGYGYTF